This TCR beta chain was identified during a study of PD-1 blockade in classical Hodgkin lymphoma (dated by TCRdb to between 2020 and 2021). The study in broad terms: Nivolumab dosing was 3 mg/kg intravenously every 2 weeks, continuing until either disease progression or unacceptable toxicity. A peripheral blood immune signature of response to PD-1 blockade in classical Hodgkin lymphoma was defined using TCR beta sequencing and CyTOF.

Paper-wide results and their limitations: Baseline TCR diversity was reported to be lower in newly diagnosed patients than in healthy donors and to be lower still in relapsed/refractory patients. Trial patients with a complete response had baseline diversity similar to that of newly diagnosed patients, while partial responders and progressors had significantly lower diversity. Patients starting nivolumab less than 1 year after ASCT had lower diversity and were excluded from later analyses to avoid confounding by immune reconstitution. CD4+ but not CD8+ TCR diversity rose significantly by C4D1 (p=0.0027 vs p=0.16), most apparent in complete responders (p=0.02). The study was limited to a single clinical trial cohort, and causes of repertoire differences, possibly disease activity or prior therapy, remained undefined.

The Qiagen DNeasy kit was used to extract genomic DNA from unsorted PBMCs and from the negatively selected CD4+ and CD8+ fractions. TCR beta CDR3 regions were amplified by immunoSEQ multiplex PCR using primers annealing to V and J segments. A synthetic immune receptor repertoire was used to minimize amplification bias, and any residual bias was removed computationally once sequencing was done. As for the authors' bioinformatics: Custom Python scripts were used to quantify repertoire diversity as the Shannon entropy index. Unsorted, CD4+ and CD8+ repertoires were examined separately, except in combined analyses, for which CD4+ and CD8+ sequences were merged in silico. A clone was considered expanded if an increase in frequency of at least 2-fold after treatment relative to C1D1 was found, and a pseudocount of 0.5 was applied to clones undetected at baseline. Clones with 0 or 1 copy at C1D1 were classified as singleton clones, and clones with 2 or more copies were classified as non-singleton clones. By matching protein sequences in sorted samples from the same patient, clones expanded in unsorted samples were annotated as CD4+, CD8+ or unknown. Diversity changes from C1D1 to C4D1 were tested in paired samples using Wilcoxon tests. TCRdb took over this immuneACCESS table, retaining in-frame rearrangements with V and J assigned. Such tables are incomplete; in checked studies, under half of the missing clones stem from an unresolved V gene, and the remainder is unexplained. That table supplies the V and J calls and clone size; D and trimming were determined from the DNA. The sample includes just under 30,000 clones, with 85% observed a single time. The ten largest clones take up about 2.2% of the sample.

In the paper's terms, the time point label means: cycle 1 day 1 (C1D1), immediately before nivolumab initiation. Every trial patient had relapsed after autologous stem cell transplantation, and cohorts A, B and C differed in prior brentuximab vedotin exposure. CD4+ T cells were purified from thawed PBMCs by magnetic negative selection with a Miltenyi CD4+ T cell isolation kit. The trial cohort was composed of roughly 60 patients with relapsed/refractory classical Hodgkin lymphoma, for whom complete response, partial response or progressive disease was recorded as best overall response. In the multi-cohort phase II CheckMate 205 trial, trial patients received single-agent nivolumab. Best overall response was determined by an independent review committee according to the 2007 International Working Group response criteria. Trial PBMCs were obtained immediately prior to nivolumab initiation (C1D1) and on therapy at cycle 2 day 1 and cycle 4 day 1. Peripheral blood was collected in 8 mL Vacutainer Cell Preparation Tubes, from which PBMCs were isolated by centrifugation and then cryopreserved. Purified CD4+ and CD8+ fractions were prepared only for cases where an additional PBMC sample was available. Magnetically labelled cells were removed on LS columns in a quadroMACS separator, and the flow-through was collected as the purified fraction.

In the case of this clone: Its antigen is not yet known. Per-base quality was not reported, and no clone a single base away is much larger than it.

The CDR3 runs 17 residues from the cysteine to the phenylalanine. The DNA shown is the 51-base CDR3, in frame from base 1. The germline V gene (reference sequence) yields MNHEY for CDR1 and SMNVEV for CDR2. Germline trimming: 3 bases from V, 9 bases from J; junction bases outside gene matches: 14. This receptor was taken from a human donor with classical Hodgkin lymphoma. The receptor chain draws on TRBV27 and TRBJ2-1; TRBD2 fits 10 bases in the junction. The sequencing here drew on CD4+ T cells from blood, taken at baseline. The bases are TGTGCCAGCAGTTTTACTGGGAGCTCGGGACTAGCGTCTGAGCAGTTCTTC. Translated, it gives CASSFTGSSGLASEQFF.